This is a list of T cell receptor beta chains from one sample in a study of blood T cell repertoires in COVID-19. Sequenced by immunoSEQ multiplex PCR; TCRdb stores in-frame clones only, minus some. The sample comprises 180,000 or so clones, about 86% of which are singletons, and almost 1% rests with the top ten. The sample comprised peripheral blood. All receptors derive from a man aged 18 to 35 with acute or convalescent COVID-19. Each CDR3 is given with its conserved first and last residue. Clone size appears in some rows only: once, few, many, or a class for an expanded clone.

abundance,v_gene,CDR3aa
-,TRBV2,CASSEKGEYQETQYF
-,TRBV7-2,CASSPRAGWTYNSPLHF
-,TRBV28,CASSLTRPRAGNTIYF
-,TRBV7-8,CASSLRGEQYF
-,TRBV4-1,CASSRDRGLYSPLHF
-,TRBV2,CASDSGTRAYNEQFF
-,TRBV4-1,CASSQSRGLGEKLFF
-,TRBV7-8,CASSFLTGGSYNEQFF
-,TRBV7-9,CASSSENQGNQPQHF
-,TRBV6-5,CASSTRQSEAFF
-,TRBV6-5,CASIFGQGLAGELFF
-,TRBV3-1/TRBV3-2,CASSQGAITPGELFF
-,TRBV14,CASSQTGRWTEAFF
-,TRBV19,CASRPLGGYNSPLHF
-,TRBV24-1,CATSDYPLAGGQYF
-,TRBV27,CASSSGGRPGITEAFF
few,TRBV3-1/TRBV3-2,CASSQRISGGADEQFF
-,TRBV7-8,CASSTVHSRGETQYF
-,TRBV27,CASSLDSYSNQPQHF
-,TRBV6-1,CASSEGGGWSGELFF
few,TRBV29-1,CSLRSGNTIYF
-,TRBV6-5,CATRDSLGNSPLHF
-,TRBV18,CASSPSSGQIEQYF